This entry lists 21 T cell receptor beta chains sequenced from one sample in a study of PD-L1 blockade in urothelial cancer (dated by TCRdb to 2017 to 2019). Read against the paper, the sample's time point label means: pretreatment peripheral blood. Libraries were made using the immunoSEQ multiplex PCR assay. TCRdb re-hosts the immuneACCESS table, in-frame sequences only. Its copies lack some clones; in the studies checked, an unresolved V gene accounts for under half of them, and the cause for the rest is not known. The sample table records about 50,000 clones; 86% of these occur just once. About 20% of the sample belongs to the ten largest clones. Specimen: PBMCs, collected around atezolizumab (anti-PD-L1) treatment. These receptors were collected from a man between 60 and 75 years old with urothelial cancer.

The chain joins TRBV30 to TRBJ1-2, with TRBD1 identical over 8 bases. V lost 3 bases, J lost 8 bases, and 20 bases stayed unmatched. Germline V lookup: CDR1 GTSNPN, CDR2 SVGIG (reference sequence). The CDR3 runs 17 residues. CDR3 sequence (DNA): TGTGCCTGGAGCCGACTGGGACAGGCTGAGACGGTGGGCGGCTACACCTTC. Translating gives CAWSRLGQAETVGGYTF. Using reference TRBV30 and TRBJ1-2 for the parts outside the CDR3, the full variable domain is SQTIHQWPATLVQPVGSPLSLECTVEGTSNPNLYWYRQAAGRGLQLLFYSVGIGQISSEVPQNLSASRPQDRQFILSSKKLLLSDSGFYLCAWSRLGQAETVGGYTFGSGTRLTVV.

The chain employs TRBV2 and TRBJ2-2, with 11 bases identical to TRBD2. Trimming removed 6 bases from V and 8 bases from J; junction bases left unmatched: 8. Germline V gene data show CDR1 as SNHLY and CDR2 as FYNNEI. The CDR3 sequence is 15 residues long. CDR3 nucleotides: TGTGCCAGCAGCGGGACTAGCGGCTCTCCTGGGGAGCTGTTTTTT. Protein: CASSGTSGSPGELFF.

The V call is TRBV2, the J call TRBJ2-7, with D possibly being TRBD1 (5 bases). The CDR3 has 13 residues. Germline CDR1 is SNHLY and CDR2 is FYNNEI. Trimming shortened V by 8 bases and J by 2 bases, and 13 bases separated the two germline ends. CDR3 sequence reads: CASAEQAPYEQYF. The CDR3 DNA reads TGTGCCAGCGCTGAACAGGCCCCCTACGAGCAGTACTTC.

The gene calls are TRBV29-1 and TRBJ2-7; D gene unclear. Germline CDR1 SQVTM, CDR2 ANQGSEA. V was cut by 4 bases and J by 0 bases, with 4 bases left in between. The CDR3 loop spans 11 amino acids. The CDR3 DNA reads TGCAGCGTTGCACACTCCTACGAGCAGTACTTC. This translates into CSVAHSYEQYF.

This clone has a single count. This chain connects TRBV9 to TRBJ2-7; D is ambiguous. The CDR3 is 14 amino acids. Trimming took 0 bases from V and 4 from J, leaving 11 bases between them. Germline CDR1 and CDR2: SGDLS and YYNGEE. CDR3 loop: CASSVASSGYEQYF. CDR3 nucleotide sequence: TGTGCCAGCAGCGTAGCGTCGTCAGGTTACGAGCAGTACTTC.

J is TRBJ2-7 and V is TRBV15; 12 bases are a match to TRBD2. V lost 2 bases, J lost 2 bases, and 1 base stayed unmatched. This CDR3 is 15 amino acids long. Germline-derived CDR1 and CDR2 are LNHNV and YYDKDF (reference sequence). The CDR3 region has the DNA TGTGCCACCAGCAGACGGACTAGCGGGACCTACGAGCAGTACTTC. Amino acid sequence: CATSRRTSGTYEQYF.

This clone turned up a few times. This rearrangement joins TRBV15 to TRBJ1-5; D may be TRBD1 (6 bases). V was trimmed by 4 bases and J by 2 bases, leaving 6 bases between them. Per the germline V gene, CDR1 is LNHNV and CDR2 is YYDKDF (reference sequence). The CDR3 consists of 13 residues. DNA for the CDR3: TGTGCCACCAGCACAGGGGGCAATCAGCCCCAGCATTTT. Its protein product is CATSTGGNQPQHF.

CDR3: CASRLNRDEQYF. CDR3 sequence (DNA): TGTGCCAGCAGGTTGAACAGGGACGAGCAGTACTTC. The chain employs TRBV6-1 and TRBJ2-7; D perhaps matches TRBD1 (6 bases). The V gene's germline CDR1 is MNHNS and CDR2 SASEGT. This CDR3 has 12 residues. The germline V and J ends were trimmed by 6 bases and 5 bases, with 11 bases remaining between them.

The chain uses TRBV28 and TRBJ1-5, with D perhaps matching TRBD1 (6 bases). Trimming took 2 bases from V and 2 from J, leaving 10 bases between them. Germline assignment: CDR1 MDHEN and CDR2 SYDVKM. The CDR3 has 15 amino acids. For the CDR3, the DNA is TGTGCCAGCAGTTTAGTACAGGGACGCAATCAGCCCCAGCATTTT. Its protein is CASSLVQGRNQPQHF.

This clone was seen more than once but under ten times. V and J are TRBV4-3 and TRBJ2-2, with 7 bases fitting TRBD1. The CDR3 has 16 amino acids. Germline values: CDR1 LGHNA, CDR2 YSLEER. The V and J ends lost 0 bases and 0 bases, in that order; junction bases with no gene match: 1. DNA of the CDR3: TGCGCCAGCAGCCAAGAGACAGGGTCGAACACCGGGGAGCTGTTTTTT. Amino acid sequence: CASSQETGSNTGELFF.

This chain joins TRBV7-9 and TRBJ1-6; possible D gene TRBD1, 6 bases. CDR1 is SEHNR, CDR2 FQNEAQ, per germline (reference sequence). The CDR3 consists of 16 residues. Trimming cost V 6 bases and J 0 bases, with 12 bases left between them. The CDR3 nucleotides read TGTGCCAGCAGTTCAACAGGGATCTCCTATAATTCACCCCTCCACTTT. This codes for CASSSTGISYNSPLHF.

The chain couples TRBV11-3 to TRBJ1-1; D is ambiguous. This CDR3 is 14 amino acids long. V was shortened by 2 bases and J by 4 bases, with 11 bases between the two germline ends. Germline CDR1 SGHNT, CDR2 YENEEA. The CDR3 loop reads CASSLNRQSTEAFF. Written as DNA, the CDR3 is TGTGCCAGCAGCTTAAACCGACAAAGCACTGAAGCTTTCTTT. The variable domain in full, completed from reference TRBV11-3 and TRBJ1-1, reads EAGVVQSPRYKIIEKKQPVAFWCNPISGHNTLYWYLQNLGQGPELLIRYENEEAVDDSQLPKDRFSAERLKGVDSTLKIQPAELGDSAVYLCASSLNRQSTEAFFGQGTRLTVV.

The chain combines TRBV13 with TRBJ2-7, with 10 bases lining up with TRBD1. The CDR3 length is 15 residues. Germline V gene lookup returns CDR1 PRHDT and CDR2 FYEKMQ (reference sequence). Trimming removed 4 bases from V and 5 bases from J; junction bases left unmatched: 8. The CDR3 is CASSSSGTGVHEQYF. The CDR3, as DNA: TGTGCCAGCAGCTCCTCCGGGACAGGGGTACACGAGCAGTACTTC.

The chain's CDR3 is CASKGEANTEAFF. CDR3 DNA sequence: TGTGCCAGCAAGGGAGAGGCGAACACTGAAGCTTTCTTT. The chain uses TRBV6-4 and TRBJ1-1, with D hard to call. Trimming removed 7 bases from V and 1 base from J, with 10 bases in between. Germline CDR1 is MRHNA and CDR2 is SNTAGT. This CDR3 region has 13 residues.

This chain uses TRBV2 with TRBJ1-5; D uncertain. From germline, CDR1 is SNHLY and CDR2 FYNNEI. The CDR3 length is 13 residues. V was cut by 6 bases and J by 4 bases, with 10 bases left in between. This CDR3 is CASRLERNQPQHF. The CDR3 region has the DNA TGTGCCAGCAGACTAGAAAGAAATCAGCCCCAGCATTTT.

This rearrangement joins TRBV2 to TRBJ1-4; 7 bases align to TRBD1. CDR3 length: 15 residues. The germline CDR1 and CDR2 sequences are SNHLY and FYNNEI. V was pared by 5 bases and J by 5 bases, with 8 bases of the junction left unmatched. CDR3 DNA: TGTGCCAGCAGTAACTCCGGGACAGCAAATGAAAAACTGTTTTTT. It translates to CASSNSGTANEKLFF.

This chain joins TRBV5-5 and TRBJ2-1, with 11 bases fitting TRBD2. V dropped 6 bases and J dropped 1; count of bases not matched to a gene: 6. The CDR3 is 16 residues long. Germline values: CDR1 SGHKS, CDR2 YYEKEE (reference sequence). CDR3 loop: CASIRTSGGSYNEQFF. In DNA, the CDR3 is TGTGCCAGCATCCGAACTAGCGGGGGATCCTACAATGAGCAGTTCTTC.

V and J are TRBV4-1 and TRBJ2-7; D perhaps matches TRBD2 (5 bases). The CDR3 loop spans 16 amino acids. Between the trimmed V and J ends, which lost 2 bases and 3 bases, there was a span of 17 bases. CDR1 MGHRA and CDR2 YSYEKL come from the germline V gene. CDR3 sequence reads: CASSQWVGGFVYEQYF. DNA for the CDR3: TGCGCCAGCAGCCAATGGGTAGGCGGGTTTGTCTACGAGCAGTACTTC.

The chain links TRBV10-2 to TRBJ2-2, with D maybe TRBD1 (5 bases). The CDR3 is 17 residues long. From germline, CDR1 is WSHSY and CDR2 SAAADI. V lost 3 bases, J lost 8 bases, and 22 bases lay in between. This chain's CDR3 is CASSDGWQGSLFGELFF. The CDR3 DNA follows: TGCGCCAGCAGTGACGGTTGGCAGGGCAGTTTATTTGGGGAGCTGTTTTTT.

The CDR3 sequence: CASSQKDSRLTGELFF. The DNA of the CDR3 is TGTGCCAGCAGCCAAAAGGACAGCCGACTCACCGGGGAGCTGTTTTTT. The J gene is TRBJ2-2, the V gene TRBV14; the D gene is possibly TRBD1 (6 bases). Germline V gene data show CDR1 as SGHDN and CDR2 as FVKESK. V was cut by 2 bases and J by 4 bases, with 14 bases left in between. CDR3 length equals 16 residues. The full variable domain, with the rest looked up from reference TRBV14 and TRBJ2-2, is EAGVTQFPSHSVIEKGQTVTLRCDPISGHDNLYWYRRVMGKEIKFLLHFVKESKQDESGMPNNRFLAERTGGTYSTLKVQPAELEDSGVYFCASSQKDSRLTGELFFGEGSRLTVL.

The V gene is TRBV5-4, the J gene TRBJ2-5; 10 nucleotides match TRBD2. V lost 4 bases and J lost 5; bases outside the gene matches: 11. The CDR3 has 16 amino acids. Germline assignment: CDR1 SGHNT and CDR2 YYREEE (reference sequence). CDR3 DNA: TGTGCCAGCAGCCAGGACCTAGCGGGAGTTGAGGAGACCCAGTACTTC. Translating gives CASSQDLAGVEETQYF.